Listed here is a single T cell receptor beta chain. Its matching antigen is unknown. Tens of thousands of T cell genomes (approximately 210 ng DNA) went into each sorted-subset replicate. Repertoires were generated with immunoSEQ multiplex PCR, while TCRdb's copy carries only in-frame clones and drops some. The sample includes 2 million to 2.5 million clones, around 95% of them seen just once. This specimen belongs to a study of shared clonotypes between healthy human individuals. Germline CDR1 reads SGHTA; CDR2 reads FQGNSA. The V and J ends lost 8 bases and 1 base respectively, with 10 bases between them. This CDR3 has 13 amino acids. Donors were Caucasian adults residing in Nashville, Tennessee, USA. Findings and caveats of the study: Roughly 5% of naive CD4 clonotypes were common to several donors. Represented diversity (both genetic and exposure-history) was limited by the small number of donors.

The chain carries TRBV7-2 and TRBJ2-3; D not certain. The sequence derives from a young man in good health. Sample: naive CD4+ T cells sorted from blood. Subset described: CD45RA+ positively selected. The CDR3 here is CASRKTGTDTQYF. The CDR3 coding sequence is TGTGCCAGCCGCAAGACTGGCACAGATACGCAGTATTTT. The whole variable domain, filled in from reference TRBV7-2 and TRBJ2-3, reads GAGVSQSPSNKVTEKGKDVELRCDPISGHTALYWYRQSLGQGLEFLIYFQGNSAPDKSGLPSDRFSAERTGGSVSTLTIQRTQQEDSAVYLCASRKTGTDTQYFGPGTRLTVL.